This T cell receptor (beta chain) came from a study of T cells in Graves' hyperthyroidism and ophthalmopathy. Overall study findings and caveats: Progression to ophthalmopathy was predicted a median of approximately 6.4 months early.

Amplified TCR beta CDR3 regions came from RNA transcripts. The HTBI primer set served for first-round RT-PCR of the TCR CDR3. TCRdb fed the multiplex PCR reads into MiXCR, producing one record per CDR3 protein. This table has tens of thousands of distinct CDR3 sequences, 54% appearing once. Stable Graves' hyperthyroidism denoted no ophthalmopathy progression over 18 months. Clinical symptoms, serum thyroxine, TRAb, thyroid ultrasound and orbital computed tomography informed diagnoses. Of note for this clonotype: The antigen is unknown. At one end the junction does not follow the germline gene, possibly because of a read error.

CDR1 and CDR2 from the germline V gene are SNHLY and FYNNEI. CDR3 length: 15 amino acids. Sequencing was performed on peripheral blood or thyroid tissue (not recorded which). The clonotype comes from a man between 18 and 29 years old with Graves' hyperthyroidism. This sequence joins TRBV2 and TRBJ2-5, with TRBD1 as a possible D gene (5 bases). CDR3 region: CASSQERTMVETQYF. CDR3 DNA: TGCGCCAGCAGCCAAGAAAGGACAATGGTCGAGACCCAGTACTTC.